The 32 T cell receptor beta chains presented below share a single source sample, sequenced in a study of blood T cell repertoires in COVID-19. Sequenced by immunoSEQ multiplex PCR; TCRdb stores in-frame clones only, minus some. The data show fewer than 300,000 clones, with around 83% seen just once and approximately 5% held by the top ten. The specimen was PBMCs or T cells enriched from blood (not recorded which). The receptors stem from a man between 40 and 49 years old who had been exposed to COVID-19.

The chain joins TRBV5-5 to TRBJ2-7, with 8 bases identical to TRBD1. V was clipped by 2 bases and J by 7 bases; unmatched bases: 2. Germline V gene data show CDR1 as SGHKS and CDR2 as YYEKEE (reference sequence). The CDR3 loop spans 12 amino acids. CDR3 in amino acids: CASSLTGGEQYF. In DNA form, the CDR3 reads TGTGCCAGCAGCTTAACAGGGGGTGAGCAGTACTTC.

The rearrangement links TRBV25-1 to TRBJ2-2; no clear D gene. Germline-derived CDR1 and CDR2 are MGHDK and SYGVNS. The CDR3 spans 14 residues. V shed 4 bases and J shed 1 base, with 7 bases lying between them. CDR3 nucleotides: TGTGCCAGCAGTGCACAGTTGAACACCGGGGAGCTGTTTTTT. Translating gives CASSAQLNTGELFF.

In the case of this clone: A junction end diverges from the germline sequence, so it may reflect a read error. CDR3 in DNA: TGTGCCATCAGTGATAGTAGCGGGGGCTCCGACGAGCAGTACTTC. Translated: CAISDSSGGSDEQYF. The chain joins TRBV10-3 to TRBJ2-7, with 9 bases that match TRBD2. Germline CDR1 reads ENHRY; CDR2 reads SYGVKD. This CDR3 spans 15 amino acids.

A single count supports this clone. This sequence joins TRBV12-3 or TRBV12-4 and TRBJ1-2; 9 bases are shared with TRBD1. After removal of 6 bases from V and 7 bases from J, the junction contained 6 bases not matched to a gene. This CDR3 region has 13 residues. Here the CDR3 DNA reads TGTGCCAGCAGGGGACAGGGATTTTTTGGCTACACCTTC. Translation: CASRGQGFFGYTF.

The CDR3 nucleotides are TGCGCCAGCAGCCCCGGGAGAACCTACGAGCAGTACTTC. Protein product: CASSPGRTYEQYF. The J gene is TRBJ2-7, the V gene TRBV10-2; a possible D gene is TRBD2 (6 bases). The CDR3 totals 13 residues. V was shortened by 6 bases and J by 2 bases, with 11 bases between the two germline ends. Germline loops: CDR1 WSHSY, CDR2 SAAADI.

The V gene is TRBV30, the J gene TRBJ1-1; tentative D call: TRBD1 (5 bases). The CDR3 runs to 13 residues. Trimming removed 0 bases from V and 1 base from J, with 6 bases in between. Germline CDR1 reads GTSNPN; CDR2 reads SVGIG (reference sequence). The CDR3 nucleotides read TGTGCCTGGAGTGTAAGGGGGAACACTGAAGCTTTCTTT. Translating gives CAWSVRGNTEAFF. Variable domain in full (rest from reference TRBV30 and TRBJ1-1): SQTIHQWPATLVQPVGSPLSLECTVEGTSNPNLYWYRQAAGRGLQLLFYSVGIGQISSEVPQNLSASRPQDRQFILSSKKLLLSDSGFYLCAWSVRGNTEAFFGQGTRLTVV.

The J gene is TRBJ2-5, the V gene TRBV5-1; perhaps TRBD2 as D (5 bases). CDR3 length equals 14 residues. Trimming removed 3 bases at V and 1 base at J, with 10 bases between. Germline-derived CDR1 and CDR2 are SGHRS and YFSETQ. The CDR3 sequence: CASSSGGSQETQYF. Written as DNA, the CDR3 is TGCGCCAGCAGCTCCGGTGGGAGCCAAGAGACCCAGTACTTC.

The rearrangement uses TRBV27 and TRBJ2-7; no reliable D call. V shed 4 bases and J shed 7 bases, with 14 bases lying between them. The germline V gene has CDR1 MNHEY and CDR2 SMNVEV (reference sequence). CDR3 length: 13 residues. The CDR3 reads CASSSRDTVEQYF. The CDR3, as DNA: TGTGCCAGCAGTTCTCGAGACACAGTGGAGCAGTACTTC.

The CDR3 loop reads CASRGTSGSYEQYF. For the CDR3, the DNA is TGTGCCAGCAGAGGGACTAGCGGGAGTTACGAGCAGTACTTC. The V gene is TRBV6-5, the J gene TRBJ2-7; TRBD2 matches 14 bases. The CDR3 is 14 residues long. Germline lookup yields CDR1 MNHEY and CDR2 SVGAGI. V gave up 6 bases and J gave up 4 bases; unmatched junction bases: 2.

V usage is TRBV24-1 and J usage is TRBJ2-2; 10 bases fit TRBD1. In germline, CDR1 is KGHDR, CDR2 SFDVKD. The CDR3 spans 15 residues. Trimming removed 10 bases from V and 5 bases from J; junction bases left unmatched: 9. The CDR3 DNA sequence: TGTGCCACAACTCCGGGACAGGGGTTTACCGGGGAGCTGTTTTTT. Amino acids: CATTPGQGFTGELFF.

The genes are TRBV27 and TRBJ2-2; a weak D match, TRBD1 (6 bases). Trimming stripped 5 bases from V and 2 bases from J, with 15 bases between. CDR3 length equals 16 residues. Germline CDR1 reads MNHEY; CDR2 reads SMNVEV (reference sequence). CDR3 in amino acids: CASSLSPQGNTGELFF. The CDR3 coding sequence is TGTGCCAGCAGTCTTAGCCCACAGGGAAACACCGGGGAGCTGTTTTTT.

The CDR3 DNA reads as TGTGCCAGCAGTGATCGGGACAGGGGGTCGTCCTACGAGCAGTACTTC. It specifies CASSDRDRGSSYEQYF. The chain couples TRBV6-1 to TRBJ2-7; 11 bases agree with TRBD1. Germline-derived CDR1 and CDR2 are MNHNS and SASEGT. V gave up 3 bases and J gave up 1 base; unmatched junction bases: 5. CDR3 size: 16 residues.

This clone came up many times. For the CDR3, the DNA is TGTGCCAGCAATCTACTAGTGAGTACGTTAAATGAGCAGTTCTTC. Amino acid sequence: CASNLLVSTLNEQFF. This chain joins TRBV6-5 and TRBJ2-1, with D possibly TRBD2 on 5 matching bases. CDR3 length equals 15 residues. CDR1 is MNHEY, CDR2 SVGAGI, per germline. Trimming stripped 7 bases from V and 7 bases from J, with 20 bases between.

The sample holds a few counts of this clone. The rearrangement joins TRBV5-8 to TRBJ1-5; D ambiguous. V was clipped by 1 base and J by 0 bases, with 11 bases between them. This CDR3 contains 16 residues. Germline V CDR1 and CDR2: SGHTS, YDEGEE. In nucleotides, the CDR3 is TGTGCCAGCAGCTTGCAAGGGAGACATAGCAATCAGCCCCAGCATTTT. Protein product: CASSLQGRHSNQPQHF.

The chain combines TRBV30 with TRBJ2-1; TRBD1 is a possible D gene (5 bases). The V and J ends lost 2 bases and 0 bases respectively, with 11 bases between them. Germline assignment: CDR1 GTSNPN and CDR2 SVGIG (reference sequence). The CDR3 runs 15 residues. In nucleotides, the CDR3 is TGTGCCTGGAGTACAGGTAGTTCCTCCTACAATGAGCAGTTCTTC. This gives the protein CAWSTGSSSYNEQFF.

This chain links TRBV5-6 with TRBJ2-7; 8 bases align to TRBD1. This CDR3 comprises 13 residues. V trimming: 4 bases; J trimming: 5 bases; junction bases outside the gene matches: 5. Germline loops: CDR1 SGHDT, CDR2 YYEEEE. The CDR3 reads CASSRPTGDEQYF. The CDR3 DNA reads TGTGCCAGCAGCCGGCCGACAGGGGACGAGCAGTACTTC.

V and J are TRBV2 and TRBJ2-1; D possibly corresponds to TRBD1 (7 bases). V shed 8 bases and J shed 8 bases, with 19 bases lying between them. The CDR3 is 14 amino acids. CDR1 is SNHLY and CDR2 is FYNNEI in the germline V gene. The CDR3 nucleotides are TGTGCCAGCGGCCCACGCCAGGGGGGCGATGAGCAGTTCTTC. Amino acids: CASGPRQGGDEQFF.

The chain links TRBV4-1 to TRBJ2-7; perhaps TRBD1 as D (5 bases). Trimming removed 2 bases from V and 7 bases from J, with 18 bases in between. The germline V gene has CDR1 MGHRA and CDR2 YSYEKL. The CDR3 contains 15 residues. CDR3: CASSQRVQGLGEQYF. The DNA of the CDR3 is TGCGCCAGCAGCCAAAGAGTTCAGGGTCTGGGGGAGCAGTACTTC.

V and J are TRBV5-6 and TRBJ1-2; 7 bases are a match to TRBD1. With V trimmed by 3 bases and J by 4 bases, 9 bases remained unmatched. This CDR3 has 15 residues. Germline CDR1 reads SGHDT; CDR2 reads YYEEEE. The CDR3 DNA follows: TGTGCCAGCAGCTCCCCAGACAGGGAAACCTATGGCTACACCTTC. This sequence encodes CASSSPDRETYGYTF.

The chain links TRBV11-2 to TRBJ1-6; D might be TRBD1 (5 bases). The CDR3 runs to 15 residues. The V gene lost 7 bases and the J gene lost 6 bases, with 16 bases spanning the gap. Germline V gene sequence: CDR1 SGHAT, CDR2 FQNNGV. For the CDR3, the DNA is TGTGCCAGCACCTGGTCCGGGGGACTTAATTCACCCCTCCACTTT. Its translation is CASTWSGGLNSPLHF.

For the CDR3, the DNA is TGTGCCAGCAGTTGGGGACTAGAGGCGGAAGGCGAGCAGTACTTC. It is translated as CASSWGLEAEGEQYF. V is TRBV6-6 and J is TRBJ2-7; TRBD2 agrees at 8 bases. CDR1 is MNHNY, CDR2 SVGAGI, per germline (reference sequence). V lost 4 bases and J lost 6; bases outside the gene matches: 11. The CDR3 loop spans 15 amino acids.

This clone was seen a few times. The chain is built from TRBV19 and TRBJ1-5, with a possible D match to TRBD1 (5 bases). Trimming pared 3 bases from V and 1 base from J, leaving 16 bases between. The CDR3 has 17 residues. Germline CDR1 is LNHDA and CDR2 is SQIVND (reference sequence). CDR3 nucleotide sequence: TGTGCCAGTAGTATTCCTCCTGCAGGGTCCAGCAATCAGCCCCAGCATTTT. This translates into CASSIPPAGSSNQPQHF.

This chain links TRBV29-1 with TRBJ1-3, with 9 bases fitting TRBD1. CDR1 SQVTM and CDR2 ANQGSEA come from the germline V gene. The length of the CDR3 is 15 residues. V gave up 2 bases and J gave up 2 bases; unmatched junction bases: 4. This chain's CDR3 is CSVELWTGAGNTIYF. The CDR3, as DNA: TGCAGCGTTGAACTCTGGACAGGGGCTGGAAACACCATATATTTT.

This chain uses TRBV7-8 with TRBJ2-7; D is unclear. The CDR3 covers 13 residues. V was trimmed by 6 bases and J by 3 bases, leaving 12 bases between them. Germline CDR1 reads SGHVS; CDR2 reads FQNEAQ. CDR3 coding DNA: TGTGCCAGCAGGCCCAGTTTTATCTACGAGCAGTACTTC. As protein: CASRPSFIYEQYF.

This clone was counted between two and nine times. This chain uses TRBV7-2 with TRBJ2-7; D possibly corresponds to TRBD2 (6 bases). Looked up from germline, CDR1 is SGHTA and CDR2 is FQGNSA. This CDR3 has 18 amino acids. V was pared by 5 bases and J by 2 bases, with 25 bases between. In DNA, the CDR3 is TGTGCCAGCAGCCGGATGGCAGCCAAGATAGCGGCTACCTACGAGCAGTACTTC. Protein sequence: CASSRMAAKIAATYEQYF.

This clone was detected once. The chain joins TRBV7-8 to TRBJ2-7; 7 bases match TRBD2. CDR3 length: 16 residues. V shed 7 bases, J shed 1 base, and the junction held 13 bases outside the gene matches. Per germline, CDR1 SGHVS and CDR2 FQNEAQ. CDR3 coding DNA: TGTGCCAGCACATATTCGGGACTACAAACTTCCTACGAGCAGTACTTC. Translated, it gives CASTYSGLQTSYEQYF.

As DNA, the CDR3 is TGTGCCAGCAGCCCACCTCAAGAGAGGGCCGAAGCTTTCTTT. This encodes CASSPPQERAEAFF. This sequence joins TRBV5-8 and TRBJ1-1; D remains unclear. With 4 bases removed from V and 8 bases from J, the gap between germline ends came to 18 bases. The germline V gene encodes CDR1 SGHTS and CDR2 YDEGEE. The CDR3 sequence is 14 residues long.

The table lists this clone with many counts. The chain employs TRBV19 and TRBJ2-1; D might be TRBD2 (5 bases). The germline V gene encodes CDR1 LNHDA and CDR2 SQIVND (reference sequence). V was trimmed by 5 bases and J by 5 bases, leaving 10 bases between them. There are 13 residues in the CDR3. The CDR3 sequence: CASSLRGHNEQFF. CDR3 coding DNA: TGTGCCAGTAGTCTTCGGGGTCACAATGAGCAGTTCTTC.

This clone was seen once. The chain recombines TRBV6-1 with TRBJ2-1; 7 nucleotides align to TRBD2. Germline lookup yields CDR1 MNHNS and CDR2 SASEGT. The CDR3 has 15 amino acids. Germline trimming cut 1 base from V and 6 bases from J; bases unmatched to any gene: 6. The CDR3 DNA reads TGTGCCAGCAGTGAAGTCGTAGCGGGTGGCAATGAGCAGTTCTTC. Translating gives CASSEVVAGGNEQFF.

J is TRBJ1-6 and V is TRBV30; 10 positions match TRBD1. CDR1 GTSNPN and CDR2 SVGIG come from the germline V gene (reference sequence). The CDR3 sequence is 15 residues long. J lost 7 bases, V lost 0 bases, and 3 bases had no gene match. This CDR3 is CAWSVWGQGNSPLHF. The DNA of the CDR3 is TGTGCCTGGAGTGTATGGGGACAGGGGAATTCACCCCTCCACTTT.

J is TRBJ2-5 and V is TRBV5-4, with D uncertain. This CDR3 contains 13 residues. Looked up from germline, CDR1 is SGHNT and CDR2 is YYREEE (reference sequence). Between the trimmed V and J ends, which lost 2 bases and 3 bases, there was a span of 8 bases. CDR3 DNA: TGTGCCAGCAGCTTTGGGCAGGAAGAGACCCAGTACTTC. The encoded protein is CASSFGQEETQYF.

V usage is TRBV2 and J usage is TRBJ2-1; 9 nucleotides match TRBD2. Germline CDR1 is SNHLY and CDR2 is FYNNEI. The CDR3 extends over 16 amino acids. Germline trimming cut 0 bases from V and 1 base from J; bases unmatched to any gene: 1. DNA for the CDR3: TGTGCCAGCAGTGAAGCGGCGGGAGGGTCCTACAATGAGCAGTTCTTC. It yields the protein CASSEAAGGSYNEQFF.